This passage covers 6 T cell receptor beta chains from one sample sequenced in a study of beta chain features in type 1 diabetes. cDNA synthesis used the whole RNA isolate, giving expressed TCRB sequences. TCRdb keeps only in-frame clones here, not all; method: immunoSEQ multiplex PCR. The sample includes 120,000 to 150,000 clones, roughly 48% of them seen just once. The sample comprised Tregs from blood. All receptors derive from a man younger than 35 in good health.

DNA of the CDR3: TGTGCCACCGCCAAACAGCTTGGTGATGGCTACACCTTC. It codes for CATAKQLGDGYTF. The gene calls are TRBV6-6 and TRBJ1-2; the D is unclear. Between the trimmed V and J ends, which lost 10 bases and 6 bases, there was a span of 18 bases. Germline values: CDR1 MNHNY, CDR2 SVGAGI (reference sequence). The CDR3 runs 13 residues.

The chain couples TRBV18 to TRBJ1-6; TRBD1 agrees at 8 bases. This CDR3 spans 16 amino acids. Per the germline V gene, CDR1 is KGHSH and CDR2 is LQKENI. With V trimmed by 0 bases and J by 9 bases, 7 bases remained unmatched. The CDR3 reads CASSPPRQGTGSPLHF. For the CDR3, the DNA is TGTGCCAGCTCACCACCGAGACAGGGGACGGGTTCACCCCTCCACTTT.

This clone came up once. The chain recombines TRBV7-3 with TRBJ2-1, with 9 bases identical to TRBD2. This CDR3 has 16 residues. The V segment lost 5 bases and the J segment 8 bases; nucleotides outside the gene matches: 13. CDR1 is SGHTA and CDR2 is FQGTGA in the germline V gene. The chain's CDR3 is CASSVIAGALFHEQFF. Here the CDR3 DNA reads TGTGCCAGCAGCGTGATAGCGGGAGCGCTCTTCCATGAGCAGTTCTTC.

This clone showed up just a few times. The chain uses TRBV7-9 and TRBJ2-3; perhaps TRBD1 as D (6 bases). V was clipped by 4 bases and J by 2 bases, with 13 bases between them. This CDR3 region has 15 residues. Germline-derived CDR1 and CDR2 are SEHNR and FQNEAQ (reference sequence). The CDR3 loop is CASSSTGYVTDTQYF. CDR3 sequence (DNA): TGTGCCAGCAGCTCCACAGGGTACGTCACAGATACGCAGTATTTT.

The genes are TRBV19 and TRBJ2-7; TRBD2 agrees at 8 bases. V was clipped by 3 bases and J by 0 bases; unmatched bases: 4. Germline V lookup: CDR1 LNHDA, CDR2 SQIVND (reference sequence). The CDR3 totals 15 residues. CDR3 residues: CASSISGTGSYEQYF. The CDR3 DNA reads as TGTGCCAGTAGTATTAGCGGGACGGGCTCCTACGAGCAGTACTTC.

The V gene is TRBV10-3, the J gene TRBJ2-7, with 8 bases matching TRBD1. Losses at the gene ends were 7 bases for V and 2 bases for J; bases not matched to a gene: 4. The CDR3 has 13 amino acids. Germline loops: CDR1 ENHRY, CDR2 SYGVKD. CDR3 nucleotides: TGTGCCATCAAGGGGACAGGACCCTACGAGCAGTACTTC. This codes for CAIKGTGPYEQYF.